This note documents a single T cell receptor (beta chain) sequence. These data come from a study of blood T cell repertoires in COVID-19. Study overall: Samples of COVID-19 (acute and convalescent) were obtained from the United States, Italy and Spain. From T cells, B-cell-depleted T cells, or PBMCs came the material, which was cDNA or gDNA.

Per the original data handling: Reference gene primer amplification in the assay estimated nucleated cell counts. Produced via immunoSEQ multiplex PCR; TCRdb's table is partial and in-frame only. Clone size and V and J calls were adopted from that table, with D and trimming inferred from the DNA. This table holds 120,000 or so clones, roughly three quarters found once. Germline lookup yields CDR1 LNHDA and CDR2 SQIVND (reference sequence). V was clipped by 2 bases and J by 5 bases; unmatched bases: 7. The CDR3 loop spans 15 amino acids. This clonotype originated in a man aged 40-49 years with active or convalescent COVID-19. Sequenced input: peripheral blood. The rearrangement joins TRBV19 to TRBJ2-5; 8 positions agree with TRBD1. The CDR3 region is CASSIPGGQAETQYF. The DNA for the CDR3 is TGTGCCAGTAGTATACCCGGGGGACAGGCGGAGACCCAGTACTTC.